These T cell receptor beta chains were read from a single sample in a study of T cell changes during pregnancy in multiple sclerosis. Produced via immunoSEQ multiplex PCR; TCRdb's table is partial and in-frame only. Here the sample spans about 22,000 clones, 70% to 90% being singletons. This specimen consisted of CD8+ T cells from peripheral blood mononuclear cells, obtained before pregnancy. Every receptor here comes from a female donor with multiple sclerosis, enrolled in a pregnancy study. CDR3s include the opening cysteine and the closing phenylalanine or tryptophan.

j_gene,v_gene,CDR3aa
TRBJ2-2,TRBV6-6,CASSYSSVANTGELFF
TRBJ2-7,TRBV7-3,CAPPGHPYEQYF
TRBJ1-1,TRBV5-6,CASSTTGTPNTEAFF
TRBJ2-5,TRBV7-3,CASTLGGGETQYF
TRBJ1-5,TRBV4-1,CASRQEGQASNQPQHF
TRBJ2-3,TRBV30,CAWNFGGGNTQYF
TRBJ1-2,TRBV28,CASSYPDSSNYGYTF
TRBJ1-2,TRBV5-1,CASSLVGGDYGYTF
TRBJ2-1,TRBV4-2,CASSQETSGVYNEQFF
TRBJ2-7,TRBV28,CASSPFGTGGFGSGAYEQYF
TRBJ2-1,TRBV13,CASTIGTSGYDEQFF
TRBJ1-1,TRBV5-1,CASSFQGQLPTEAFF
TRBJ2-7,TRBV5-6,CASSLAPGVEQYF
TRBJ1-6,TRBV5-6,CASSLHGFSYNSPLHF
TRBJ2-6,TRBV4-3,CASSQDWAAGANVLTF
TRBJ2-5,TRBV7-6,CASSLSTGTEETQYF
TRBJ2-2,TRBV27,CASSFGGAGELFF
TRBJ2-1,TRBV11-2,CASSHIRSGRAPREQFF
TRBJ2-7,TRBV28,CASSSPGTGEYEQYF
TRBJ2-5,TRBV6-5,CASTWAFQETQYF
TRBJ2-1,TRBV15,CATSIADIYNEQFF
-,TRBV5-6,CASSWDRNSYEQYF
TRBJ2-1,TRBV9,CASSVSGISYNEQFF
TRBJ1-1,TRBV10-2,CASSELLGAGDMDTEAFF
TRBJ2-7,TRBV25-1,CASTAGALNEQYF
TRBJ2-7,TRBV27,CASSFGARSYEQYF
TRBJ2-7,TRBV29-1,CSVEDPVGSGLEQYF
TRBJ2-2,TRBV19,CASSIIADNTGELFF
TRBJ1-1,TRBV7-3,CASSLSTGGTEAFF
TRBJ2-1,TRBV29-1,CSVSGSNLNEQFF
TRBJ2-1,TRBV6-4,CASSDSFILGQVNAGSYNEQFF
TRBJ1-2,TRBV28,CASTSFWLFYGYTF